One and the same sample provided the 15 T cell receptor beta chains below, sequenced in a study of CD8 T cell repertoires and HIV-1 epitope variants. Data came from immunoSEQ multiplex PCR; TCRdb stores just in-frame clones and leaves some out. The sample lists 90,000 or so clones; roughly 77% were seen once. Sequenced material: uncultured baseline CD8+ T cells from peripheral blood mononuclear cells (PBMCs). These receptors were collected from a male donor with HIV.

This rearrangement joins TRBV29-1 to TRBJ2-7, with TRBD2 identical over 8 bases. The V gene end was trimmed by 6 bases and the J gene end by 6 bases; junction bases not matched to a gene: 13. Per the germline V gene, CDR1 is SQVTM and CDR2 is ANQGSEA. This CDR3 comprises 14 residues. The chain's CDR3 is CSVETGTSSREQYF. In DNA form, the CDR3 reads TGCAGCGTAGAAACCGGGACTAGTTCTCGCGAGCAGTACTTC.

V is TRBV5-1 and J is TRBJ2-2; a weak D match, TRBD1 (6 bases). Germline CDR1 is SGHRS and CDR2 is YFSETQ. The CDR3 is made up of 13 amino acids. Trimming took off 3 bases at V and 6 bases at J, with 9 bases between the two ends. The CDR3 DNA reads TGCGCCAGCAGCTCACAGGGCGCCGGGGAGCTGTTTTTT. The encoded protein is CASSSQGAGELFF. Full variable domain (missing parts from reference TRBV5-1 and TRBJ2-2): KAGVTQTPRYLIKTRGQQVTLSCSPISGHRSVSWYQQTPGQGLQFLFEYFSETQRNKGNFPGRFSGRQFSNSRSEMNVSTLELGDSALYLCASSSQGAGELFFGEGSRLTVL.

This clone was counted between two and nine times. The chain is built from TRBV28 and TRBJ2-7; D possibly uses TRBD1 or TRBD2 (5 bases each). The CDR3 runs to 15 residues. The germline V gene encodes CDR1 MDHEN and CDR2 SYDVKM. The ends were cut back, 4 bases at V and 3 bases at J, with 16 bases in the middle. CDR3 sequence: CASSSIGDQGYEQYF. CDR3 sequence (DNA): TGTGCCAGCAGTTCTATTGGGGACCAAGGCTACGAGCAGTACTTC.

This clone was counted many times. Written as DNA, the CDR3 is TGTGCCAGCAGCCCGGGGAGGGGGCTGGGGGAGACCCAGTACTTC. The encoded protein is CASSPGRGLGETQYF. The V call is TRBV5-6, the J call TRBJ2-5; D possibly matches TRBD1 or TRBD2 (7 bases each). The V and J ends lost 4 bases and 5 bases respectively, with 18 bases between them. This CDR3 region has 15 residues. Germline assignment: CDR1 SGHDT and CDR2 YYEEEE.

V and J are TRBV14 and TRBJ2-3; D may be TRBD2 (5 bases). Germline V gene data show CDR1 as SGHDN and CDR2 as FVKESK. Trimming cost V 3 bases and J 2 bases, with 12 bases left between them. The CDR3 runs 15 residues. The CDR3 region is CASSQSGENTDTQYF. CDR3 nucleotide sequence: TGTGCCAGCAGCCAGTCCGGGGAAAACACAGATACGCAGTATTTT.

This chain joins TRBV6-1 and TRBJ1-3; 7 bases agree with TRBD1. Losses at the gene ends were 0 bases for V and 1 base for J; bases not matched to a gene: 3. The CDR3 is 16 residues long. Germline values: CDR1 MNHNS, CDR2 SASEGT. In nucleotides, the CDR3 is TGTGCCAGCAGTGAAGCGACAGGGTGGTCTGGAAACACCATATATTTT. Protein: CASSEATGWSGNTIYF.

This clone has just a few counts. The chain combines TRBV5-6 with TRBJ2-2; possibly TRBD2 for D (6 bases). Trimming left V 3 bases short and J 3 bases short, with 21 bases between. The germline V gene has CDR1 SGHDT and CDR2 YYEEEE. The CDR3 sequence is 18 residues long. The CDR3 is CASSYGRLEYSDTGELFF. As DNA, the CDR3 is TGTGCCAGCAGCTATGGGAGGCTAGAATATAGCGACACCGGGGAGCTGTTTTTT.

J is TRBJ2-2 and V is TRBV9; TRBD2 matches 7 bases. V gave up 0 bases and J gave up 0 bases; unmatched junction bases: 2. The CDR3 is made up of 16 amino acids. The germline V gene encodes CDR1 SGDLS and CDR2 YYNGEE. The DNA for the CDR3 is TGTGCCAGCAGCGTAGGGGGACTACCGAACACCGGGGAGCTGTTTTTT. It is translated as CASSVGGLPNTGELFF.

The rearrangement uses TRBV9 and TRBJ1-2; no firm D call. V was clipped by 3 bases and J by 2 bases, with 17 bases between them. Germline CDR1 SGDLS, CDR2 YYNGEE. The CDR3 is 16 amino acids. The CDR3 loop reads CASSERAAPGNYGYTF. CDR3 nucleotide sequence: TGTGCCAGCAGCGAGAGGGCGGCACCCGGGAACTATGGCTACACCTTC.

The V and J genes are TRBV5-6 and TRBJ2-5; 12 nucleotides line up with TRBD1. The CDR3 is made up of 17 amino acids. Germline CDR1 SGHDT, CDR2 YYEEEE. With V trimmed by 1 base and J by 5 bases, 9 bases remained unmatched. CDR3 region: CASSLPTGTGGGETQYF. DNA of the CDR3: TGTGCCAGCAGCTTGCCCACCGGGACAGGGGGCGGGGAGACCCAGTACTTC.

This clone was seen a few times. For the CDR3, the DNA is TGTGCCAGCAGCCAGGGGCCCGGAGGGGGAAATCAGCCCCAGCATTTT. Its translation: CASSQGPGGGNQPQHF. The V gene is TRBV7-8, the J gene TRBJ1-5, with D perhaps TRBD1 (6 bases). Germline CDR1 SGHVS, CDR2 FQNEAQ. With 5 bases removed from V and 4 bases from J, the gap between germline ends came to 18 bases. The CDR3 consists of 16 residues.

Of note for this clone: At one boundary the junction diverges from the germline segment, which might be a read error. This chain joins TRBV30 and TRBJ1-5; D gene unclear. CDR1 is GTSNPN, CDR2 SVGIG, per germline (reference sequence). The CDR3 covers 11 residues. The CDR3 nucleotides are TGTGCCTGGAGTCTTGGGGAAATATCTTATTTT. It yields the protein CAWSLGEISYF.

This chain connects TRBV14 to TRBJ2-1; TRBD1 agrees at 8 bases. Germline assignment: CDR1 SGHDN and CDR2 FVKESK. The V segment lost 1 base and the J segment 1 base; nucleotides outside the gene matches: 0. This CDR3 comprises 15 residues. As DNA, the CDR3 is TGTGCCAGCAGCCAAGGGACAGGGTCCTACAATGAGCAGTTCTTC. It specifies CASSQGTGSYNEQFF.

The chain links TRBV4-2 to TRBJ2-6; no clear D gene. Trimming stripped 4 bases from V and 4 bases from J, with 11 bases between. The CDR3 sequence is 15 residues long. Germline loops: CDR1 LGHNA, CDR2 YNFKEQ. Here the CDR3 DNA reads TGTGCCAGCAGCCCAGAAGCGAAGGGGGCCAACGTCCTGACTTTC. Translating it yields CASSPEAKGANVLTF.

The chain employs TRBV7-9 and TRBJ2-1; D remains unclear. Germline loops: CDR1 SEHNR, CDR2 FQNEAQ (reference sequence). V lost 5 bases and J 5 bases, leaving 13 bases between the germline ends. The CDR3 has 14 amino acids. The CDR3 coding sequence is TGTGCCAGCAGCCCGGGCCACAAAAACAATGAGCAGTTCTTC. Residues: CASSPGHKNNEQFF.